The 23 T cell receptor beta chains below come from one sample, sequenced in a study of OX40 agonist ivuxolimab in advanced cancers. The table came from immunoSEQ multiplex PCR; TCRdb's copy has only in-frame clones and leaves some out. In the table there are about 28,000 clones, 86% of which are singletons. This sample comprised CD4+ or CD8+ T cells sorted from blood, obtained in a trial of the OX40 agonist ivuxolimab. These receptors originate from an adult with an advanced solid tumor such as melanoma, head and neck, liver or kidney cancer.

The rearrangement uses TRBV28 and TRBJ1-3; D remains unclear. The CDR3 has 13 amino acids. Trimming removed 7 bases at V and 4 bases at J, with 11 bases between. The V gene's germline CDR1 is MDHEN and CDR2 SYDVKM. DNA for the CDR3: TGTGCCAGCACTAGCCCATCGGGAAACACCATATATTTT. It specifies CASTSPSGNTIYF. The complete variable domain, with remaining parts taken from reference TRBV28 and TRBJ1-3, reads DVKVTQSSRYLVKRTGEKVFLECVQDMDHENMFWYRQDPGLGLRLIYFSYDVKMKEKGDIPEGYSVSREKKERFSLILESASTNQTSMYLCASTSPSGNTIYFGEGSWLTVV.

The chain employs TRBV30 and TRBJ2-7, with unresolved D. The germline gives CDR1 GTSNPN, CDR2 SVGIG (reference sequence). The germline V and J ends were trimmed by 0 bases and 3 bases, with 9 bases remaining between them. This CDR3 comprises 13 residues. CDR3 in DNA: TGTGCCTGGAGTGTAACTTATAACTACGAGCAGTACTTC. This encodes CAWSVTYNYEQYF.

V gene TRBV28 combines with J gene TRBJ1-1, with TRBD1 as a possible D gene (5 bases). The CDR3 runs to 13 residues. Between the trimmed V and J ends, which lost 6 bases and 4 bases, there was a span of 12 bases. Germline V gene lookup returns CDR1 MDHEN and CDR2 SYDVKM. CDR3 protein: CASRPGTLTEAFF. CDR3 sequence (DNA): TGTGCCAGCAGACCCGGGACCCTCACTGAAGCTTTCTTT.

This clone was seen just once. The chain joins TRBV11-3 to TRBJ2-3; 11 bases map to TRBD1. CDR1 is SGHNT and CDR2 is YENEEA in the germline V gene. The length of the CDR3 is 17 residues. The V gene end was trimmed by 5 bases and the J gene end by 3 bases; junction bases not matched to a gene: 10. CDR3 loop: CASSTRDRGFLTDTQYF. CDR3 coding DNA: TGTGCCAGCAGCACCCGGGACAGGGGGTTCCTAACAGATACGCAGTATTTT.

V usage is TRBV19 and J usage is TRBJ2-1, with TRBD1 matching 9 bases. CDR1 LNHDA and CDR2 SQIVND come from the germline V gene (reference sequence). The trim removed 3 bases at V and 10 bases at J, leaving 10 bases unmatched. This CDR3 contains 15 residues. CDR3 nucleotides: TGTGCCAGTAGTATGGGGACAGGGCCCTTTAGGGAGCAGTTCTTC. Translated, it gives CASSMGTGPFREQFF.

The chain combines TRBV6-4 with TRBJ2-2; 14 bases map to TRBD2. The CDR3 runs to 18 residues. Per germline, CDR1 MRHNA and CDR2 SNTAGT. Trimming took 0 bases from V and 5 from J; bases not matched to a gene: 5. The CDR3, as DNA: TGTGCCAGCAGTGACTCCGGACTAGCGGGAGGCGTTACCGGGGAGCTGTTTTTT. Amino acid sequence: CASSDSGLAGGVTGELFF.

CDR3 amino acids: CASSPGGRNGYTF. The CDR3 DNA reads TGTGCCAGTTCCCCGGGGGGGAGAAATGGCTACACCTTC. The rearrangement joins TRBV2 to TRBJ1-2; perhaps TRBD1 as D (5 bases). The length of the CDR3 is 13 residues. V was cut by 9 bases and J by 6 bases, with 17 bases left in between. Germline V gene sequence: CDR1 SNHLY, CDR2 FYNNEI.

The chain combines TRBV5-4 with TRBJ2-2, with D possibly being TRBD2 (6 bases). The CDR3 has 15 amino acids. Germline V gene sequence: CDR1 SGHNT, CDR2 YYREEE (reference sequence). Deletions cut 4 bases from V and 5 bases from J, with 15 bases between. The CDR3 DNA is TGTGCCAGCAGCCCGACGGAGGGATATACCGGGGAGCTGTTTTTT. This codes for CASSPTEGYTGELFF.

The chain has TRBV11-3 and TRBJ2-3; D call uncertain. This CDR3 has 15 residues. The germline V and J ends were trimmed by 4 bases and 0 bases, with 11 bases remaining between them. In germline, CDR1 is SGHNT, CDR2 YENEEA. The CDR3 DNA follows: TGTGCCAGCAGCTCCCGGACGGAGAGCACAGATACGCAGTATTTT. Protein sequence: CASSSRTESTDTQYF.

This clone was found a few times. The chain couples TRBV30 to TRBJ2-7; 8 nucleotides align to TRBD2. This CDR3 comprises 16 residues. The ends lost 2 bases at V and 0 bases at J; junction bases unmatched: 9. Germline lookup yields CDR1 GTSNPN and CDR2 SVGIG (reference sequence). The CDR3 DNA is TGTGCCTGGAGTTGGGGAGTAGCGGGGAACTCCTACGAGCAGTACTTC. It translates to CAWSWGVAGNSYEQYF.

The chain carries TRBV27 and TRBJ2-2, with D unclear. The ends were cut back, 6 bases at V and 2 bases at J, with 10 bases in the middle. The CDR3 extends over 14 amino acids. The V gene's germline CDR1 is MNHEY and CDR2 SMNVEV (reference sequence). The DNA for the CDR3 is TGTGCCAGCAGGACTCAATTAAACACCGGGGAGCTGTTTTTT. Translation: CASRTQLNTGELFF.

The chain couples TRBV4-1 to TRBJ2-7, with D unclear. V dropped 1 base and J dropped 1 base, with 8 bases sitting between them. Germline V CDR1 and CDR2: MGHRA, YSYEKL. This CDR3 has 14 residues. CDR3 region: CASSQVSSSYEQYF. The DNA of the CDR3 is TGCGCCAGCAGCCAAGTATCCAGTTCCTACGAGCAGTACTTC.

The chain carries TRBV11-2 and TRBJ2-1, with no clear D. The germline V gene has CDR1 SGHAT and CDR2 FQNNGV. The germline V and J ends were trimmed by 3 bases and 0 bases, with 3 bases remaining between them. The CDR3 covers 13 residues. The CDR3 reads CASSFYSYNEQFF. The CDR3 DNA is TGTGCCAGCAGCTTTTACTCCTACAATGAGCAGTTCTTC. Looking up the rest from reference TRBV11-2 and TRBJ2-1 gives the full variable domain: EAGVAQSPRYKIIEKRQSVAFWCNPISGHATLYWYQQILGQGPKLLIQFQNNGVVDDSQLPKDRFSAERLKGVDSTLKIQPAKLEDSAVYLCASSFYSYNEQFFGPGTRLTVL.

This chain connects TRBV14 to TRBJ2-2; 10 bases are a match to TRBD2. This CDR3 comprises 15 residues. Looked up from germline, CDR1 is SGHDN and CDR2 is FVKESK. After removal of 7 bases from V and 5 bases from J, the junction contained 7 bases not matched to a gene. CDR3 in DNA: TGTGCCAGCAATCCGGGACTAGCGTCTACCGGGGAGCTGTTTTTT. This gives the protein CASNPGLASTGELFF.

This clone came up a few times. The V gene is TRBV6-9, the J gene TRBJ2-7; 8 nucleotides line up with TRBD2. The CDR3 consists of 15 residues. The junction had 6 bases not matched to a gene; V was cut back by 3 bases and J by 2 bases. Germline V gene data show CDR1 as MNHGY and CDR2 as SVAAGI. CDR3 loop: CASSYAAGDTYEQYF. In DNA, the CDR3 is TGTGCCAGCAGTTACGCAGCGGGGGACACCTACGAGCAGTACTTC.

The chain joins TRBV10-3 to TRBJ2-7, with TRBD1 as a possible D gene (5 bases). Per the germline V gene, CDR1 is ENHRY and CDR2 is SYGVKD. The CDR3 has 15 residues. The V end lost 6 bases, the J end lost 0 bases, and 15 bases lay between the germline ends. In DNA form, the CDR3 reads TGTGCCATCAGCCAGGCAAGGGGTTTCTCCTACGAGCAGTACTTC. Its protein product is CAISQARGFSYEQYF.

This clone came up once. This chain uses TRBV11-2 with TRBJ2-7; 7 bases fit TRBD2. With V trimmed by 4 bases and J by 2 bases, 5 bases remained unmatched. The CDR3 loop spans 14 amino acids. Germline CDR1 SGHAT, CDR2 FQNNGV. CDR3 loop: CASSSSGLAYEQYF. The CDR3 nucleotides are TGTGCCAGCAGCTCTAGTGGACTAGCCTACGAGCAGTACTTC. The full variable domain, completed using reference TRBV11-2 and TRBJ2-7, is EAGVAQSPRYKIIEKRQSVAFWCNPISGHATLYWYQQILGQGPKLLIQFQNNGVVDDSQLPKDRFSAERLKGVDSTLKIQPAKLEDSAVYLCASSSSGLAYEQYFGPGTRLTVT.

The gene calls are TRBV5-1 and TRBJ2-1, with 7 bases aligning to TRBD2. Trimming at V came to 1 base and at J to 0 bases, leaving 4 bases not matched to a gene. Germline V gene data show CDR1 as SGHRS and CDR2 as YFSETQ. The CDR3 spans 16 residues. The CDR3 loop is CASSLLGGSSYNEQFF. CDR3 coding DNA: TGCGCCAGCAGCTTGTTGGGCGGGAGCTCCTACAATGAGCAGTTCTTC.

V is TRBV29-1 and J is TRBJ2-7; 7 bases align to TRBD1. Losses at the gene ends were 7 bases for V and 5 bases for J; bases not matched to a gene: 5. The CDR3 is made up of 11 amino acids. Per the germline V gene, CDR1 is SQVTM and CDR2 is ANQGSEA. The CDR3 nucleotides are TGCAGCGGACGACAGGGAAACGAGCAGTACTTC. This gives the protein CSGRQGNEQYF.

Turning to this clone: Other DNA sequences in this specimen translate into the identical CDR3. The rearrangement links TRBV28 to TRBJ2-6, with 8 bases aligning to TRBD2. Germline V lookup: CDR1 MDHEN, CDR2 SYDVKM. Trimming took 1 base from V and 3 from J; bases not matched to a gene: 2. The CDR3 is made up of 16 amino acids. The CDR3 sequence is CASSLSGGGGANVLTF. CDR3 coding DNA: TGTGCCAGCAGTTTATCGGGGGGGGGTGGGGCCAACGTCCTGACTTTC.

The V gene is TRBV10-3, the J gene TRBJ2-5; D unresolved. Germline V gene sequence: CDR1 ENHRY, CDR2 SYGVKD. V dropped 2 bases and J dropped 5 bases, with 12 bases sitting between them. CDR3 length: 14 residues. This CDR3 is CAISEGPRGETQYF. For the CDR3, the DNA is TGTGCCATCAGTGAGGGACCGCGTGGTGAGACCCAGTACTTC.

This chain links TRBV5-1 with TRBJ1-2; 8 positions match TRBD1. CDR1 is SGHRS, CDR2 YFSETQ, per germline. The J segment lost 8 bases and the V segment lost 4 bases, leaving 13 bases of the junction unmatched. The CDR3 is 15 amino acids. Here the CDR3 DNA reads TGCGCCAGCAGCCCCACATGGACAGGGAATTGGGGCTACACCTTC. Protein: CASSPTWTGNWGYTF.

This rearrangement joins TRBV29-1 to TRBJ1-1, with 10 bases identical to TRBD1. Germline V lookup: CDR1 SQVTM, CDR2 ANQGSEA. The V gene end was trimmed by 6 bases and the J gene end by 1 base; junction bases not matched to a gene: 11. CDR3 size: 16 residues. CDR3 in amino acids: CSVRPGTGERNTEAFF. CDR3 nucleotides: TGCAGCGTACGCCCCGGGACAGGGGAAAGGAACACTGAAGCTTTCTTT.